This TCR beta chain came from a study of cytomegalovirus exposure and HLA in healthy donors. Study observations and caveats: Analysis was carried out at a later point, and it linked a missense DCLRE1C variant to TCR beta V- and J-gene trimming. Solely CMV serostatus was available to characterize immune exposure. According to an earlier analysis, most TCR beta V segments yielded productive rearrangements about 87% or about 30% of the time. Later findings reportedly placed an Asian-associated ancestry cluster below the roughly 660-donor mean for N-insertions.

Germline V gives CDR1 KGHSH, CDR2 LQKENI. This CDR3 has 16 amino acids. The V and J ends lost 3 bases and 6 bases, in that order; junction bases with no gene match: 9. A word on this clone: What it recognizes is unknown.

With 60 Vbeta and 13 Jbeta primers, the PCR was carried out. Sequenced by immunoSEQ multiplex PCR; TCRdb stores in-frame clones only, minus some. Of tens of thousands of clones detected, 75% to 85% appear once; the ten largest clones hold approximately 5.9%. The chain has TRBV18 and TRBJ2-2; TRBD1 aligns across 8 bases. The sample comprised PBMCs. The receptor comes from a male donor in good health and CMV-seronegative. The CDR3 nucleotides are TGTGCCAGCTCACCTACCGACAGGGGATTAGCCGGGGAGCTGTTTTTT. This codes for CASSPTDRGLAGELFF.